Each of the 26 T cell receptor beta chains below was sequenced from the same sample in a study of shared clonotypes between healthy human individuals. Profiled with immunoSEQ multiplex PCR; TCRdb holds only in-frame clones, not every one. The sample carries more than 1.2 million clones, just under 99% recorded once. The sample consisted of naive CD4+ T cells sorted from blood. Subset meaning: CD45RA+ positively selected. All receptors come from a man younger than 40 in good health.

This sequence joins TRBV5-6 and TRBJ2-3; 11 bases align to TRBD2. The V and J ends lost 1 base and 2 bases, in that order; junction bases with no gene match: 3. The CDR3 consists of 16 residues. Germline loops: CDR1 SGHDT, CDR2 YYEEEE. CDR3 nucleotides: TGTGCCAGCAGCTTGCTAGCGGGAGGCACCACAGATACGCAGTATTTT. Its protein is CASSLLAGGTTDTQYF.

The V gene is TRBV4-1, the J gene TRBJ1-4; D perhaps matches TRBD1 (5 bases). Trimming left V 1 base short and J 8 bases short, with 11 bases between. This CDR3 comprises 14 residues. Germline V CDR1 and CDR2: MGHRA, YSYEKL. The CDR3 protein is CASSQGGWGEKLFF. CDR3 sequence (DNA): TGCGCCAGCAGCCAAGGAGGGTGGGGGGAAAAACTGTTTTTT.

This chain joins TRBV27 and TRBJ2-3; D ambiguous. CDR1 is MNHEY and CDR2 is SMNVEV in the germline V gene (reference sequence). CDR3 length: 13 residues. The V end lost 2 bases, the J end lost 3 bases, and 6 bases lay between the germline ends. The CDR3 sequence: CASSLMRTDTQYF. DNA of the CDR3: TGTGCCAGCAGTTTAATGCGGACAGATACGCAGTATTTT.

The V gene is TRBV21-1, the J gene TRBJ2-2; the table's D call, TRBD2, was not checked against the DNA. TRBV21-1 is a recognized pseudogene. The CDR3 sequence is 12 residues long. The CDR3 DNA follows: TGTGCCAGCAGCAACTTCCCCGGGGAGCTGTTTTTT. It is translated as CASSNFPGELFF.

This clone was counted a single time. V usage is TRBV15 and J usage is TRBJ2-7; no definite D call. Between the trimmed V and J ends, which lost 0 bases and 6 bases, there was a span of 12 bases. The CDR3 runs to 14 residues. Germline assignment: CDR1 LNHNV and CDR2 YYDKDF (reference sequence). The CDR3 DNA reads as TGTGCCACCAGCAGAGATCTGGTGTTCGGCGAGCAGTACTTC. Translated: CATSRDLVFGEQYF.

V is TRBV6-6 and J is TRBJ2-3, with 7 bases that match TRBD2. CDR1 is MNHNY, CDR2 SVGAGI, per germline (reference sequence). The V segment lost 6 bases and the J segment 4 bases; nucleotides outside the gene matches: 10. The length of the CDR3 is 15 residues. This CDR3 is CASRLASGMADTQYF. The CDR3 DNA follows: TGTGCCAGCAGGCTCGCTAGCGGTATGGCAGATACGCAGTATTTT.

The chain has TRBV7-6 and TRBJ2-7; TRBD1 aligns across 7 bases. V lost 4 bases and J lost 4; bases outside the gene matches: 4. This CDR3 has 13 residues. Germline loops: CDR1 SGHVS, CDR2 FNYEAQ. Here the CDR3 reads CASSYPGQYEQYF. CDR3 DNA sequence: TGTGCCAGCAGCTATCCGGGACAGTACGAGCAGTACTTC.

The chain links TRBV4-3 to TRBJ2-5; D is unclear. This CDR3 is 13 amino acids long. Germline values: CDR1 LGHNA, CDR2 YSLEER. V lost 3 bases and J 3 bases, leaving 8 bases between the germline ends. The CDR3 nucleotides read TGCGCCAGCAGCCATAGTCGAGAAGAGACCCAGTACTTC. Amino acids: CASSHSREETQYF.

The CDR3 is CASSFRGGGPETQYF. CDR3 coding DNA: TGTGCCAGCAGCTTTCGGGGTGGAGGTCCTGAGACCCAGTACTTC. The chain employs TRBV7-3 and TRBJ2-5; D is perhaps TRBD2 (5 bases). CDR1 is SGHTA, CDR2 FQGTGA, per germline. The ends were cut back, 3 bases at V and 5 bases at J, with 16 bases in the middle. The CDR3 sequence is 15 residues long. Together with reference TRBV7-3 and TRBJ2-5, the CDR3 gives the full variable domain: GAGVSQTPSNKVTEKGKYVELRCDPISGHTALYWYRQSLGQGPEFLIYFQGTGAADDSGLPNDRFFAVRPEGSVSTLKIQRTERGDSAVYLCASSFRGGGPETQYFGPGTRLLVL.

The chain recombines TRBV28 with TRBJ2-5; no firm D call. This CDR3 spans 13 amino acids. Looked up from germline, CDR1 is MDHEN and CDR2 is SYDVKM. The V end lost 7 bases, the J end lost 5 bases, and 14 bases lay between the germline ends. Here the CDR3 DNA reads TGTGCCAGCACCGGGCCGGTCTGGGAGACCCAGTACTTC. Translating it yields CASTGPVWETQYF.

J is TRBJ1-2 and V is TRBV28; a possible D gene is TRBD1 (5 bases). Germline values: CDR1 MDHEN, CDR2 SYDVKM. With 6 bases removed from V and 4 bases from J, the gap between germline ends came to 18 bases. The CDR3 is 15 residues long. The CDR3 DNA follows: TGTGCCAGCAGCCTGCCCACTCGACAGCTCTATGGCTACACCTTC. Protein sequence: CASSLPTRQLYGYTF.

This chain uses TRBV5-4 with TRBJ2-5; the D gene is possibly TRBD2 (5 bases). CDR1 and CDR2 from the germline V gene are SGHNT and YYREEE (reference sequence). This CDR3 is 14 amino acids long. V was cut by 3 bases and J by 4 bases, with 13 bases left in between. The CDR3 reads CASSSSSRGETQYF. CDR3 nucleotide sequence: TGTGCCAGCAGCTCATCCAGCCGGGGAGAGACCCAGTACTTC.

The rearrangement links TRBV14 to TRBJ1-2; 8 bases line up with TRBD1. V was pared by 5 bases and J by 2 bases, with 7 bases of the junction left unmatched. The CDR3 has 15 residues. Germline V gene sequence: CDR1 SGHDN, CDR2 FVKESK. CDR3 nucleotides: TGTGCCAGCAGCGAATACCGGGACAGGAACTATGGCTACACCTTC. Its protein product is CASSEYRDRNYGYTF.

The chain employs TRBV2 and TRBJ2-7; D not resolved. With 2 bases removed from V and 3 bases from J, the gap between germline ends came to 8 bases. CDR3 length: 13 amino acids. Germline V gene lookup returns CDR1 SNHLY and CDR2 FYNNEI. The CDR3 region has the DNA TGTGCCAGCAGTGAATACTCCCGCTACGAGCAGTACTTC. Translating it yields CASSEYSRYEQYF.

Regarding this clone: Other DNA sequences of this sample code for an identical CDR3. The chain joins TRBV2 to TRBJ2-7; no clear D. The V gene lost 8 bases and the J gene lost 3 bases, with 8 bases spanning the gap. The CDR3 is 11 residues long. Germline V gives CDR1 SNHLY, CDR2 FYNNEI. CDR3 sequence: CASGSLYEQYF. The DNA for the CDR3 is TGTGCCAGCGGTTCCCTCTACGAGCAGTACTTC.

The rearrangement uses TRBV6-1 and TRBJ1-2; TRBD1 might be the D (5 bases). V lost 1 base and J 5 bases, leaving 14 bases between the germline ends. Germline V lookup: CDR1 MNHNS, CDR2 SASEGT. There are 15 residues in the CDR3. The CDR3 nucleotides are TGTGCCAGCAGTGAAGTTTGGGGACTGAATTATGGCTACACCTTC. Encoded protein: CASSEVWGLNYGYTF.

The CDR3 DNA sequence: TGTGCCAGCAGCCCTACCACGGGAGGCACAGATACGCAGTATTTT. This codes for CASSPTTGGTDTQYF. The gene calls are TRBV9 and TRBJ2-3; D possibly corresponds to TRBD2 (6 bases). V lost 4 bases, J lost 1 base, and 13 bases lay in between. This CDR3 has 15 residues. Germline assignment: CDR1 SGDLS and CDR2 YYNGEE.

The V gene is TRBV7-9, the J gene TRBJ2-1, with D hard to call. V was shortened by 1 base and J by 15 bases, with 13 bases between the two germline ends. CDR3 length: 12 residues. Looked up from germline, CDR1 is SEHNR and CDR2 is FQNEAQ (reference sequence). The CDR3 protein is CASSLEKTHTFF. The CDR3 region has the DNA TGTGCCAGCAGCTTAGAGAAGACCCATACGTTCTTC.

This clone was detected only once. The CDR3 protein is CASSVSAGALSYEQYF. DNA of the CDR3: TGTGCCAGCAGCGTTTCAGCAGGGGCACTCTCCTACGAGCAGTACTTC. The chain has TRBV9 and TRBJ2-7, with D possibly matching TRBD1 (6 bases). The CDR3 has 16 amino acids. Germline loops: CDR1 SGDLS, CDR2 YYNGEE. V dropped 2 bases and J dropped 0 bases, with 15 bases sitting between them.

This clone was seen a single time. V gene TRBV9 combines with J gene TRBJ2-1, with TRBD2 identical over 13 bases. CDR1 is SGDLS, CDR2 YYNGEE, per germline. J was trimmed by 2 bases and V by 7 bases; bases with no gene match: 9. The CDR3 is 17 residues long. The CDR3 DNA reads as TGTGCCAGCGGGCAAGGGACTAGCGGGACTACCTACAATGAGCAGTTCTTC. This gives the protein CASGQGTSGTTYNEQFF.

This rearrangement joins TRBV13 to TRBJ1-4; TRBD1 aligns across 7 bases. This CDR3 comprises 15 residues. Germline V lookup: CDR1 PRHDT, CDR2 FYEKMQ (reference sequence). The V segment lost 5 bases and the J segment 4 bases; nucleotides outside the gene matches: 7. The CDR3 sequence: CASSAGDSNNEKLFF. CDR3 nucleotides: TGTGCCAGCAGCGCCGGGGACAGTAATAATGAAAAACTGTTTTTT.

This chain uses TRBV7-9 with TRBJ1-2; 7 bases line up with TRBD1. The trim removed 5 bases at V and 8 bases at J, leaving 8 bases unmatched. In germline, CDR1 is SEHNR, CDR2 FQNEAQ (reference sequence). The CDR3 totals 13 residues. DNA for the CDR3: TGTGCCAGCAGCGCAGGGACAGCCCTCGGCTACACCTTC. Translation: CASSAGTALGYTF.

The J gene is TRBJ2-7, the V gene TRBV2, with D possibly TRBD1 on 5 matching bases. Germline CDR1 is SNHLY and CDR2 is FYNNEI. V shed 8 bases and J shed 3 bases, with 20 bases lying between them. This CDR3 comprises 15 residues. The CDR3 loop is CASGADIGVGYEQYF. The CDR3 DNA reads TGTGCCAGCGGGGCGGATATAGGGGTTGGCTACGAGCAGTACTTC.

The J gene is TRBJ2-4, the V gene TRBV5-4, with TRBD2 identical over 8 bases. J was trimmed by 8 bases and V by 4 bases; bases with no gene match: 8. Germline V gives CDR1 SGHNT, CDR2 YYREEE (reference sequence). The CDR3 loop spans 14 amino acids. Here the CDR3 DNA reads TGTGCCAGCAGCCATCAGCGGGAGTTAGACATTCAGTACTTC. Amino acid sequence: CASSHQRELDIQYF.

The chain combines TRBV6-1 with TRBJ1-2, with D possibly TRBD1 on 6 matching bases. Between the trimmed V and J ends, which lost 2 bases and 5 bases, there was a span of 9 bases. CDR1 and CDR2 from the germline V gene are MNHNS and SASEGT. The CDR3 has 13 residues. The CDR3 DNA is TGTGCCAGCAGTGAACCACAGGGTTATGGCTACACCTTC. This translates into CASSEPQGYGYTF.

This clone showed up just once. The genes are TRBV5-5 and TRBJ2-4; D possibly corresponds to TRBD1 (6 bases). Per germline, CDR1 SGHKS and CDR2 YYEKEE (reference sequence). The CDR3 is made up of 13 amino acids. Trimming stripped 4 bases from V and 7 bases from J, with 12 bases between. The CDR3 spells CASSTLQGNIQYF. The CDR3 DNA sequence: TGTGCCAGCAGCACCCTTCAGGGGAACATTCAGTACTTC.